Listed below are T cell receptor beta chains from one sample, sequenced in a study of vaccination and CD4 T cells after COVID-19. No antigen has been identified for these receptors. TCRdb independently ran MiXCR on the PCR reads; one entry per CDR3 protein. The sample carries 15,000 or so distinct CDR3 sequences, 70% to 80% recorded once. The sequencing sample was made of CD4+ T cells from blood, cultured in vitro. These receptors all come from a human donor who had recovered from COVID-19. CDR3s include the opening cysteine and the closing phenylalanine or tryptophan. The D gene is left open where the match is weak. The size of a clone is reported for some rows only, either as once, few or many, or as a class for expanded clones.

v_gene,d_gene,abundance,j_gene,CDR3nt,CDR3aa
TRBV24-1,TRBD1,.,TRBJ1-3,TGTGCCACAGAGGATGGGGCAGGGGGCGCGGACACCATATATTTT,CATEDGAGGADTIYF
TRBV24-1,.,.,TRBJ2-3,TGTGCCACCAGTGATCCACAGGACTTCCAAGTCTCCAGAGATACGCAGTATTTT,CATSDPQDFQVSRDTQYF
TRBV6-2/TRBV6-3,.,.,TRBJ1-1,TGTGCCAGCAGCGGACCGGACCGATACACTGAAGCTTTCTTT,CASSGPDRYTEAFF
TRBV6-1,TRBD2,.,TRBJ2-7,TGTGCCAGCAGCCCAAGGACTAGCGGGAGCTGGGAGCAGTACTTC,CASSPRTSGSWEQYF
TRBV28,.,.,TRBJ1-2,TGTGCCAGCAGAACCAGTTTGGGGCCGGGTGGCTACACCTTC,CASRTSLGPGGYTF
TRBV7-2,TRBD1,.,TRBJ2-3,TGTGCCAGCACGACAGGGGGCTTTAGAGATACGCAGTATTTT,CASTTGGFRDTQYF
TRBV7-9,TRBD1,.,TRBJ2-5,TGTGCCAGCAGGCCGGGACAGGGGGTTTCCGAGACCCAGTACTTC,CASRPGQGVSETQYF
TRBV6-1,TRBD1,few,TRBJ1-2,TGTGCCAGCAGTCCCTCGGGCAGGGGGCTGGGGTACTATGGCTACACCTTC,CASSPSGRGLGYYGYTF
TRBV20-1,TRBD1,.,TRBJ2-7,TGCAGTGCACCACCCGGGACAGCGAACTCCTACGAGCAGTACTTC,CSAPPGTANSYEQYF
TRBV28,.,.,TRBJ1-5,TGTGCCAGCAGTTTCGGTGGGAGCAATCAGCCCCAGCATTTT,CASSFGGSNQPQHF
TRBV28,TRBD2,.,TRBJ2-7,TGTGCCAGCAGTTTTTCAAGCGGGAGGAGTGAGCAGTACTTC,CASSFSSGRSEQYF
TRBV20-1,.,.,TRBJ1-1,TGCAGTGCTAATGGAGGGGTAGGCACTGAAGCTTTCTTT,CSANGGVGTEAFF
TRBV28,.,.,TRBJ2-7,TGTGCCAGCAGTGCCTCCTACGAGCAGTACTTC,CASSASYEQYF
TRBV20-1,TRBD1,once,TRBJ2-3,TGCAGTGCCCCGAGACAGGGGACCTCCACAGATACGCAGTATTTT,CSAPRQGTSTDTQYF
TRBV24-1,.,.,TRBJ2-5,TGTGCCACCAGTGCGAGGGGAGAGACCCAGTACTTC,CATSARGETQYF
TRBV27,TRBD2,once,TRBJ2-7,TGTGCCAGCGGACCTATTATAGCGGGAATCATCTACGAGCAGTACTTC,CASGPIIAGIIYEQYF
TRBV20-1,.,few,TRBJ2-5,TGCAGTGCCGAAGGGCCCAAGACCCAGTACTTC,CSAEGPKTQYF
TRBV27,.,.,TRBJ1-6,TGTGCCAGCAGTTACGGGACAAAATCACCCCTCCACTTT,CASSYGTKSPLHF
TRBV6-1,.,medium-sized,TRBJ1-2,TGTGCCAGCAGTCCCCAGGCCCGGGTTGGGACTGGCTACACCTTC,CASSPQARVGTGYTF
TRBV27,.,.,TRBJ1-6,TGTGCCAGCAGTTTAGACTATAATTCACCCCTCCACTTT,CASSLDYNSPLHF
TRBV20-1,.,.,TRBJ1-6,TGCAGTGCCCCTTTGGGGGGGACTTCCTATAATTCACCCCTCCACTTT,CSAPLGGTSYNSPLHF
TRBV6-4,TRBD1,.,TRBJ2-2,TGTGCCAGCAGCGTACAGGGGGCTAGCACCGGGGAGCTGTTTTTT,CASSVQGASTGELFF
TRBV7-3,.,few,TRBJ1-2,TGTGCCAGCAGTCCCTCGGGGACGAACGGCTACACCTTC,CASSPSGTNGYTF
TRBV7-2,TRBD1,.,TRBJ1-5,TGTGCCAGCAGCCCCCCCGGGACAGGGGCTGGGTCAGCCCAGCATTTT,CASSPPGTGAGSAQHF
TRBV20-1,.,few,TRBJ1-1,TGCAGTGCTGACACCGGGATAAACACTGAAGCTTTCTTT,CSADTGINTEAFF
TRBV20-1,.,.,TRBJ2-4,TGCAGTGCTACTGAGGGAACGGCCAAAAACATTCAGTACTTC,CSATEGTAKNIQYF
TRBV20-1,TRBD1,.,TRBJ1-5,TGCAGTGCCCTTAAACAGGGGAGTAGGCCCCAGCATTTT,CSALKQGSRPQHF
TRBV7-2,.,.,TRBJ2-5,TGTGCCAGCAGCTTAGCTACCAAAGAGACCCAGTACTTC,CASSLATKETQYF
TRBV6-2/TRBV6-3,.,.,TRBJ2-5,TGTGCCAGCAGTCTCGACCAGACAGAATATTCAGAGACCCAGTACTTC,CASSLDQTEYSETQYF
TRBV6-4,.,.,TRBJ1-1,TGTGCCAGCAGAGCCAGTGGGGGGAACACTGAAGCTTTCTTT,CASRASGGNTEAFF
TRBV7-3,TRBD2,few,TRBJ2-3,TGTGCCAGCAGCTTCCAGGCGGGAGGGGGGGATACGCAGTATTTT,CASSFQAGGGDTQYF
TRBV30,TRBD1,.,TRBJ1-2,TGTGCCTGGAGTCCAGGGGGAACTGGCTACACCTTC,CAWSPGGTGYTF
TRBV5-1,.,.,TRBJ2-7,TGCGCCAGCAGCTTGACGGGGAACTACGAGCAGTACTTC,CASSLTGNYEQYF
TRBV21-1,.,.,TRBJ2-3,TGTGCCAGCAGCAAAGCGCGGCCAGCGGGTATCCCCGATACGCAGTATTTT,CASSKARPAGIPDTQYF
TRBV20-1,TRBD1,.,TRBJ2-7,TGCAGTGCTAGGGGACAGGGGTCCTACGAGCAGTACTTC,CSARGQGSYEQYF
TRBV24-1,TRBD1,few,TRBJ1-1,TGTGCCACCAGTGCCAGGGGGATGGAGAACACTGAAGCTTTCTTT,CATSARGMENTEAFF
TRBV10-1,TRBD2,.,TRBJ2-1,TGCGCCAGCAAGGGAAGTCTAGCGGGTAAGTTCTCCTACAATGAGCAGTTCTTC,CASKGSLAGKFSYNEQFF